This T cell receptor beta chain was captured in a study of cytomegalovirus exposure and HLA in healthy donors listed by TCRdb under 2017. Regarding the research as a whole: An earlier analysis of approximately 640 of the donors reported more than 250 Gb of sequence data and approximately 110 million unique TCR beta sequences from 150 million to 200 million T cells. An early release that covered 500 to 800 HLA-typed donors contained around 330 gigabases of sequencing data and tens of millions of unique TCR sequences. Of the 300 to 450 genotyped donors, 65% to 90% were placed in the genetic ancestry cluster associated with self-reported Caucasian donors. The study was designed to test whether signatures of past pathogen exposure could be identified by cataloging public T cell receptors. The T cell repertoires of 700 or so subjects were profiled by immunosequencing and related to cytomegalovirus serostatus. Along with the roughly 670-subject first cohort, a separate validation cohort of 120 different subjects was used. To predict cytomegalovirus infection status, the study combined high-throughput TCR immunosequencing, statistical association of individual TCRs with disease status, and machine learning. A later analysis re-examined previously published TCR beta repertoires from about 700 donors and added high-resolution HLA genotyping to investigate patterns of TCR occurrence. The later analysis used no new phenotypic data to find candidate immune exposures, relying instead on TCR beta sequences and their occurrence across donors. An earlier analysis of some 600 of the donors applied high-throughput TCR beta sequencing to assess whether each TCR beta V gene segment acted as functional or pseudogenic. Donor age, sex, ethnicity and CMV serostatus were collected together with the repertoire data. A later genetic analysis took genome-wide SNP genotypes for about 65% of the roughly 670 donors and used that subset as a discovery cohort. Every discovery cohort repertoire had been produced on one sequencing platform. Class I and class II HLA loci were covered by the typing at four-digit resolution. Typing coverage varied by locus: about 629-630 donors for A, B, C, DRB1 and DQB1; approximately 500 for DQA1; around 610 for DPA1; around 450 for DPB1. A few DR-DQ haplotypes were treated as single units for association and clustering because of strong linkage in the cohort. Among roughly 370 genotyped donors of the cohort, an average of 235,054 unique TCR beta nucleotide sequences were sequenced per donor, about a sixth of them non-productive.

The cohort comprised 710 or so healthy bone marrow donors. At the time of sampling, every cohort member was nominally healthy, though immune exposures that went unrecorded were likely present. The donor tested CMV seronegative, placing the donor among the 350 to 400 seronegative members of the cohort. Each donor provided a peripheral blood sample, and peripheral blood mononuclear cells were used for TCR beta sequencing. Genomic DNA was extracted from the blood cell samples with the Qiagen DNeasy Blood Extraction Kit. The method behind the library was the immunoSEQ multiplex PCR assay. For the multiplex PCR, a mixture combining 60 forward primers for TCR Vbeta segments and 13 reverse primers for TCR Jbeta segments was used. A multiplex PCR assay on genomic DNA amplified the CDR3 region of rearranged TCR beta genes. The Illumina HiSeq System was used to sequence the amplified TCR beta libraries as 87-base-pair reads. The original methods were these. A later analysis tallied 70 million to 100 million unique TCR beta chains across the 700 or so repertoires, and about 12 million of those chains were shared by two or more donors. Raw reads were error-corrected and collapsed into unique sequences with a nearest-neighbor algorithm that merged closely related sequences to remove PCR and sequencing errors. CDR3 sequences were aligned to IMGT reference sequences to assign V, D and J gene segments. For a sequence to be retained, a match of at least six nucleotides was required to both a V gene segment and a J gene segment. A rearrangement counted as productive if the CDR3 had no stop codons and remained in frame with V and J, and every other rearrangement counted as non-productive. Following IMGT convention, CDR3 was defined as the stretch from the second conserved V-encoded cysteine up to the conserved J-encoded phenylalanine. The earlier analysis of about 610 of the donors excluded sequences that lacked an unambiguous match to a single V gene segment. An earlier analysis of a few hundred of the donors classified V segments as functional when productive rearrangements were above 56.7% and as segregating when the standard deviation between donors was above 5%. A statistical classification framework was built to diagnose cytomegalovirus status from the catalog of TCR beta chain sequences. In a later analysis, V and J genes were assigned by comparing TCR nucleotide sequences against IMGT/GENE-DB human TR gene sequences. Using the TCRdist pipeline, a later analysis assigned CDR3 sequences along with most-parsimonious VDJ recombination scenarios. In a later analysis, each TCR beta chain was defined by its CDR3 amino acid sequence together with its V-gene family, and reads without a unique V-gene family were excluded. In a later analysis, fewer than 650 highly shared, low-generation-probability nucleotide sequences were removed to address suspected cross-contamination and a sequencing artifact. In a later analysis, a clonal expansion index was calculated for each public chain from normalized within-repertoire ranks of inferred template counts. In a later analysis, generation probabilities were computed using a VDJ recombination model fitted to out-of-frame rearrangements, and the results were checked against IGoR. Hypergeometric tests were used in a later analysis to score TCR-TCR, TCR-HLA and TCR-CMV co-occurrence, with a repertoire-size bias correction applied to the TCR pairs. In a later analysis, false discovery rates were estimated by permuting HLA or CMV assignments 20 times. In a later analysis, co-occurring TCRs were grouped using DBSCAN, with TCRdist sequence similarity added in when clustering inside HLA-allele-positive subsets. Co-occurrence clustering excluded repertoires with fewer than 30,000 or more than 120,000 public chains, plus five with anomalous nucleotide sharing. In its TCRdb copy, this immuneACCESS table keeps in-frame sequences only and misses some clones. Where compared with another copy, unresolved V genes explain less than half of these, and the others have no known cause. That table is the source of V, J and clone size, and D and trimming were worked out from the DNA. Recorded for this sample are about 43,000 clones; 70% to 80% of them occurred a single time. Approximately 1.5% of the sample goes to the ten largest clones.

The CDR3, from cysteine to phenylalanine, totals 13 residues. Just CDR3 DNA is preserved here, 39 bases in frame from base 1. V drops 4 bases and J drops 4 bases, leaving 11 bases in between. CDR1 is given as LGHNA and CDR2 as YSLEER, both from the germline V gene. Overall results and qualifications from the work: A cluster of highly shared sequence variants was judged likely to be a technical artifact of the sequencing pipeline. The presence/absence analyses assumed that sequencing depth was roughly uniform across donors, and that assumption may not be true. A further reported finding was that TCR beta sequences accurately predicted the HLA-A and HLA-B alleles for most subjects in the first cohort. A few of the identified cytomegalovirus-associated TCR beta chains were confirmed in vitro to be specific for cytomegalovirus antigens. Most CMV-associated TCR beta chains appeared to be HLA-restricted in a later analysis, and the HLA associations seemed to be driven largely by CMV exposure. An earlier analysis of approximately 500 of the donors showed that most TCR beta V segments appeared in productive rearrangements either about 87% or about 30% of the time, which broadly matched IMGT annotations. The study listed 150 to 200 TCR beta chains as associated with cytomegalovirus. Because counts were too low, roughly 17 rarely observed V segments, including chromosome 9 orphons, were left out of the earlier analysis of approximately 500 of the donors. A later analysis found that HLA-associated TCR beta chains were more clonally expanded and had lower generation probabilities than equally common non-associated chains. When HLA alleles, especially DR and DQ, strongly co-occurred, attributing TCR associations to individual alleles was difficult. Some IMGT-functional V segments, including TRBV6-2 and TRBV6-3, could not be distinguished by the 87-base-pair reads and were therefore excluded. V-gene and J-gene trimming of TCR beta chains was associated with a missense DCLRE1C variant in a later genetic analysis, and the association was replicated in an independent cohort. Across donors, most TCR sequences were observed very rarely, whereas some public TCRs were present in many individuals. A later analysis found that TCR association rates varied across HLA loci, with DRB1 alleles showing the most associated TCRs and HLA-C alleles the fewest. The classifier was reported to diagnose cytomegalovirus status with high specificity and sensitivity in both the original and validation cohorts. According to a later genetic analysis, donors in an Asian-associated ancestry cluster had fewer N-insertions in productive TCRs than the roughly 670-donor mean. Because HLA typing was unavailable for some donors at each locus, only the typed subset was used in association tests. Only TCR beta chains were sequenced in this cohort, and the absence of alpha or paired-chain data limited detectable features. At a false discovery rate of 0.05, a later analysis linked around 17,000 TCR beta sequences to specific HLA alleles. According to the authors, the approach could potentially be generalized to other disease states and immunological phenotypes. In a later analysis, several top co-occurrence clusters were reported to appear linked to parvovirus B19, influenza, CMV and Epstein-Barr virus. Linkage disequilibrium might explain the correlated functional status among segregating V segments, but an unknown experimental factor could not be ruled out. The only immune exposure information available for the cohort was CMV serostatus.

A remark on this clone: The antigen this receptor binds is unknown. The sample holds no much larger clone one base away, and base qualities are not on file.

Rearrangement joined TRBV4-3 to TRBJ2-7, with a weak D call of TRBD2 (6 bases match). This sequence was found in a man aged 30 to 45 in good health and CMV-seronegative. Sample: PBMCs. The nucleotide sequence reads TGCGCCAGCAGCCGCGGTGCGGGATACGAGCAGTACTTC. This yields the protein CASSRGAGYEQYF.